Each of the 3 T cell receptor beta chains below was sequenced from the same sample in a study of blood T cells in healthy people across ages. Through a sample-barcoded 5' primer and a J-beta primer mix, a second PCR was run for about 6 to 12 cycles. TCRdb processed the 5' RACE reads anew with MiXCR; each CDR3 protein has one entry. The sample carries approximately 1,700,000 distinct CDR3 sequences, about two fifths recorded once. Sequencing was done on a sample of blood. The receptors originated from a human donor in good health.

V usage is TRBV5-1 and J usage is TRBJ2-3; no reliable D call. CDR1 SGHRS and CDR2 YFSETQ come from the germline V gene. The CDR3 has 15 amino acids. V lost 4 bases and J 2 bases, leaving 14 bases between the germline ends. The CDR3 DNA follows: TGCGCCAGCAGCATTGACTTGGGGTCCACAGATACGCAGTATTTT. Amino acid sequence: CASSIDLGSTDTQYF.

To note about this clonotype: An end of the junction differs from the germline gene, which may be a read error. The chain joins TRBV20-1 to TRBJ2-7, with 8 bases matching TRBD1. This CDR3 region has 14 residues. Per the germline V gene, CDR1 is DFQATT and CDR2 is SNEGSKA (reference sequence). CDR3: CSAAHRTGRYEQDF. As DNA, the CDR3 is TGCAGTGCCGCCCACAGGACAGGGCGCTACGAGCAGGACTTC.

With regard to this clonotype: One junction end does not reproduce the germline sequence, and a read error may be involved. V and J are TRBV7-9 and TRBJ2-7; 8 bases agree with TRBD1. Germline CDR1 reads SEHNR; CDR2 reads FQNEAQ (reference sequence). The CDR3 covers 14 residues. CDR3 DNA sequence: TGTGTCAGCAGCTTAGCGGAGAGGGACAGGGAGCAGTACTTC. Translation: CVSSLAERDREQYF.